A selection of T cell receptor beta chains follows, all from one sample in a study of T-cell reconstitution after alpha-beta-depleted transplantation in children. One entry per CDR3 protein results from TCRdb running MiXCR on the PCR reads. The sample yields around 800,000 distinct CDR3 sequences, 16% seen once. Sequencing used PBMCs, mostly from graft donor cells, obtained 360 days after TCRalphabeta/CD19-depleted stem cell transplant. All receptors come from a male patient between 10 and 17 years old who had a stem cell transplant for acute lymphoblastic leukemia, so the T cells may come from the graft donor. Each CDR3 is given with its conserved first and last residue.

v_call: TRBV4-1
j_call: TRBJ2-7
cdr3_length: 15
cdr3_aa: CASSQVTPGSVEQYF

v_call: TRBV7-2
j_call: TRBJ2-4
cdr3_length: 17
cdr3_aa: CASSHQPSGRVRNIQYF

v_call: TRBV4-1
j_call: TRBJ2-5
cdr3_length: 16
cdr3_aa: CASSQGGGDGEETQYF

v_call: TRBV27
j_call: TRBJ2-7
cdr3_length: 14
cdr3_aa: CASSLTQVSYEQYF

v_call: TRBV4-2
j_call: TRBJ2-7
cdr3_length: 17
cdr3_aa: CASSHRWTGNGSYEQYF

v_call: TRBV5-1
j_call: TRBJ1-2
cdr3_length: 15
cdr3_aa: CASSTRTGGVEGYTF

v_call: TRBV5-1
j_call: TRBJ2-1
cdr3_length: 15
cdr3_aa: CASSLVGTSYNEQFF

v_call: TRBV20-1
j_call: TRBJ1-5
cdr3_length: 12
cdr3_aa: CSARVFMGPQHF

v_call: TRBV6-2/TRBV6-3
j_call: TRBJ2-1
cdr3_length: 18
cdr3_aa: CASSWTDAFMVLGNEQFF

v_call: TRBV6-1
j_call: TRBJ2-7
cdr3_length: 15
cdr3_aa: CASIGLAGVTYEQYF

v_call: TRBV29-1
j_call: TRBJ2-2
cdr3_length: 13
cdr3_aa: CSVVTANTGELFF

v_call: TRBV10-3
j_call: TRBJ1-2
cdr3_length: 13
cdr3_aa: CAIRPGTGDGYTF

v_call: TRBV6-1
j_call: TRBJ2-3
cdr3_length: 14
cdr3_aa: CASRSGTYSDTQYF

v_call: TRBV20-1
j_call: TRBJ2-1
cdr3_length: 15
cdr3_aa: CSASQRTGDYNEQFF

v_call: TRBV6-4
j_call: TRBJ2-2
cdr3_length: 13
cdr3_aa: CASSPPKTGELFF

v_call: TRBV19
j_call: TRBJ2-2
cdr3_length: 17
cdr3_aa: CASSSTGPTLLTGELFF

v_call: TRBV7-6
j_call: TRBJ1-5
cdr3_length: 15
cdr3_aa: CASSLEGKNNQPQHF

v_call: TRBV20-1
j_call: TRBJ2-1
cdr3_length: 18
cdr3_aa: CSASARWGQRASLNEQFF

v_call: TRBV13
j_call: TRBJ2-7
cdr3_length: 14
cdr3_aa: CASTPGTGANEQYF

v_call: TRBV2
j_call: TRBJ2-1
cdr3_length: 13
cdr3_aa: CASILDSYNEQFF

v_call: TRBV4-1
j_call: TRBJ2-1
cdr3_length: 16
cdr3_aa: CASSQEGNPGGDEQFF

v_call: TRBV12-3/TRBV12-4
j_call: TRBJ2-3
cdr3_length: 20
cdr3_aa: CASSSRYSDPSGRAGYTQYF

v_call: TRBV4-1
j_call: TRBJ1-2
cdr3_length: 14
cdr3_aa: CASSQYEVGHGYTF

v_call: TRBV11-1
j_call: TRBJ2-1
cdr3_length: 15
cdr3_aa: CASSHLAGVDNEQFF

v_call: TRBV4-1
j_call: TRBJ2-7
cdr3_length: 14
cdr3_aa: CASSQVLAGGVQYF

v_call: TRBV12-5
j_call: TRBJ2-2
cdr3_length: 13
cdr3_aa: CASGPGFPGELFF

v_call: TRBV24-1
j_call: TRBJ1-5
cdr3_length: 16
cdr3_aa: CATSDLYHRENQPQHF

v_call: TRBV27
j_call: TRBJ1-2
cdr3_length: 13
cdr3_aa: CASSPRKSYGYTF

v_call: TRBV5-1
j_call: TRBJ2-7
cdr3_length: 14
cdr3_aa: CASSPRPPTYEQYF

v_call: TRBV4-2
j_call: TRBJ2-7
cdr3_length: 11
cdr3_aa: CASGPHYEQYF

v_call: TRBV20-1
j_call: TRBJ2-1
cdr3_length: 12
cdr3_aa: CSAADASNEQFF

v_call: TRBV4-1
j_call: TRBJ2-2
cdr3_length: 19
cdr3_aa: CASSLRPGQSSSNTGELFF

v_call: TRBV21-1
j_call: TRBJ2-7
cdr3_length: 16
cdr3_aa: CASSLEGQGATYEQYF

v_call: TRBV6-5
j_call: TRBJ2-5
cdr3_length: 15
cdr3_aa: CASSYSTSGLETQYF

v_call: TRBV20-1
j_call: TRBJ2-2
cdr3_length: 13
cdr3_aa: CSAREKGIGELFF

v_call: TRBV29-1
j_call: TRBJ1-1
cdr3_length: 13
cdr3_aa: CSADGGMNTEAFF

v_call: TRBV12-3/TRBV12-4
j_call: TRBJ1-1
cdr3_length: 15
cdr3_aa: CASSSGQGWGAEAFF

v_call: TRBV5-1
j_call: TRBJ2-5
cdr3_length: 17
cdr3_aa: CASSLLWTGGKGETQYF

v_call: TRBV3-1
j_call: TRBJ2-3
cdr3_length: 17
cdr3_aa: CASSQEKVAGSTDTQYF

v_call: TRBV5-8
j_call: TRBJ2-3
cdr3_length: 16
cdr3_aa: CASSLRFGTGKDTQYF

v_call: TRBV18
j_call: TRBJ1-5
cdr3_length: 14
cdr3_aa: CASSFSKSNQPQHF

v_call: TRBV29-1
j_call: TRBJ2-5
cdr3_length: 13
cdr3_aa: CSVDSGSWETQYF

v_call: TRBV12-3/TRBV12-4
j_call: TRBJ2-7
cdr3_length: 16
cdr3_aa: CASSIGLAGPTYEQYF

v_call: TRBV9
j_call: TRBJ2-2
cdr3_length: 15
cdr3_aa: CASSVVTGATGELFF

v_call: TRBV5-1
j_call: TRBJ2-1
cdr3_length: 15
cdr3_aa: CASSLQASGAREQFF

v_call: TRBV29-1
j_call: TRBJ1-1
cdr3_length: 12
cdr3_aa: CSAGHLNTEAFF

v_call: TRBV12-3/TRBV12-4
j_call: TRBJ2-7
cdr3_length: 15
cdr3_aa: CASSTAGQLSYEQYF